This T cell receptor (beta chain) is from a study of T cell repertoires in cytomegalovirus infection (dated by TCRdb to about 2019). As for the study more broadly: Donor HLA type was relevant to the analysis, as public TCR beta signatures indicated carriage of CMV infection together with the matching HLA type. General conclusions and limits of the study: Cumulative frequency of public TCR beta family members discriminated carriers of CMV infection plus the relevant HLA type in this cohort and an independent 352-donor cohort. The ex vivo response was dominated by HLA-C-restricted CMV-specific TCR beta clonotypes, and the single most frequent clonotype in two of eight donors was supplied by these HLA-C-restricted clonotypes.

The trim is 8 bases for V and 5 bases for J, with a gap of 13 bases between the germline ends. For CDR1 and CDR2, the germline V gene lists ENHRY and SYGVKD. The CDR3 runs 13 residues from the cysteine to the phenylalanine. The entry retains the CDR3 DNA only, 39 bases that are in frame from base 1. There are many counts of this clonotype. The target of this receptor is not known. There are no base qualities to consult, and no much larger clone falls within one base. This sample was sequenced with an Illumina HiSeq 1500. TCRdb ran its own pipeline on the public reads, namely fastp trimming at Q25 and MiXCR clone calling, and kept in-frame beta chains. Duplicate CDR3 protein sequences are folded into a single record with the most common DNA and genes. This sample has 85,000 to 120,000 distinct CDR3 sequences in its table, and about 15% of those were observed once. The ten largest clones add up to 8% of the sample.

This TCR derives from a human donor in good health (CMV status not recorded). Some clones in this sample may be carry-over from other donors' samples. The sequenced sample was PBMCs. The rearranged segments are TRBV10-3 and TRBJ2-1, and possibly TRBD2, on 5 matching bases. The CDR3 region: CAISSGGNNEQFF. The sequenced DNA: TGTGCCATCTCCAGCGGAGGAAACAATGAGCAGTTCTTC.